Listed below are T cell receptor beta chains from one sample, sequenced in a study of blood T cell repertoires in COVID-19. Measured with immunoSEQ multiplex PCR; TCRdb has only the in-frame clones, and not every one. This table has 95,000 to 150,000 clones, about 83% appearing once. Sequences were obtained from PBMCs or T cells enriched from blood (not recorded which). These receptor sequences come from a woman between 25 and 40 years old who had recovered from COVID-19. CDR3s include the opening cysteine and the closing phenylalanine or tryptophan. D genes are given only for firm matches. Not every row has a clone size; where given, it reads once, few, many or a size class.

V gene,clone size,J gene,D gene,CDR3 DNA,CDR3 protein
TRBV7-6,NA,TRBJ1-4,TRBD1,TGTGCCAGCAGCTGGGACAGGGGGCCAGACGCAACTAATGAAAAACTGTTTTTT,CASSWDRGPDATNEKLFF
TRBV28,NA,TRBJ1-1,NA,TGTGCCACGTCCGGCAGGGTGGCTTTCTTT,CATSGRVAFF
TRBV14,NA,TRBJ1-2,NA,TGTGCCAGCAGCCAATGGAGGGTTCTCTATGGCTACACCTTC,CASSQWRVLYGYTF
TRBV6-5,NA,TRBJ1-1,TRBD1,TGTGCCAGTCGACAGGGGTTGGACACTGAAGCTTTCTTT,CASRQGLDTEAFF
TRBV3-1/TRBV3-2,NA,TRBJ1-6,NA,TGTGCCAGCAGGCCGTCTAGCTCCTATAATTCACCCCTCCACTTT,CASRPSSSYNSPLHF
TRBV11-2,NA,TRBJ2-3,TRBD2,TGTGCCAGCAGCTTAGTGGCGCTAGCGGGATTCACAGATACGCAGTATTTT,CASSLVALAGFTDTQYF
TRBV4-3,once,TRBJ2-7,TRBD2,TGCGCCAGCAGCCCCGAGCTAGCGGAGGCCCTCTCCTACGAGCAGTACTTC,CASSPELAEALSYEQYF
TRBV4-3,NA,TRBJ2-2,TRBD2,TGCGCCAGCAGCCGCGGAAGTAGCGGGTTCACCGGGGAGCTGTTTTTT,CASSRGSSGFTGELFF
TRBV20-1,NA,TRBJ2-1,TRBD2,TGCAGTGCTAGTGGACTAGCGGGACACAAGCAGTTCTTC,CSASGLAGHKQFF
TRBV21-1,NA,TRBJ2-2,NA,TGTGCCAGCAGCAAACTCAACACCGGGGAGCTGTTTTTT,CASSKLNTGELFF
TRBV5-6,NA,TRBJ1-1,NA,TGTGCCAGCAGCTTACAGGGCCCAGGGGAAGCTTTCTTT,CASSLQGPGEAFF
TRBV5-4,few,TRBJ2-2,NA,TGTGCCAGCAGCTTATCAGGGGTGAACACCGGGGAGCTGTTTTTT,CASSLSGVNTGELFF
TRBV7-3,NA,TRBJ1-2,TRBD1,TGTGCCAGCAGCTTAAAGGGCGGGACAGGGGGAGGGGACTATGGCTACACCTTC,CASSLKGGTGGGDYGYTF
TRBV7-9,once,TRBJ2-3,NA,TGTGCCAGCAGCTTTACAGGAGATACGCAGTATTTT,CASSFTGDTQYF
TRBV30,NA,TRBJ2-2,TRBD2,TGTGCCTGGGGTGGACTAGTAGGTAACACCGGGGAGCTGTTTTTT,CAWGGLVGNTGELFF
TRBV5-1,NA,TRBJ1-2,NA,TGCGCCAGCAGCTTGGATCAGAATGGCTACACCTTC,CASSLDQNGYTF
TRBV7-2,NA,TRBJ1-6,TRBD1,TGTGCCAGCAGCTTATGGAGGACAGGGAATTCACCCCTCCACTTT,CASSLWRTGNSPLHF
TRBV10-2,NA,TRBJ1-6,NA,TGCGCCAGCTATCAGCGGGGGGCGCGAAATTCACCCCTCCACTTT,CASYQRGARNSPLHF
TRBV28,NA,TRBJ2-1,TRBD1,TGTGCCAGCAGCCTAGGGGGCCCCAGCTCCTACAATGAGCAGTTCTTC,CASSLGGPSSYNEQFF
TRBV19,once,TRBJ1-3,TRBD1,TGTGCCAGTAGTATTTGGGACAGCTCTGGAAACACCATATATTTT,CASSIWDSSGNTIYF
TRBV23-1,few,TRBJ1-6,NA,TGCGCCAGCAGTCAATTTGGGGGCCCCCGAAGCTCCTATAATTCACCCCTCCACTTT,CASSQFGGPRSSYNSPLHF
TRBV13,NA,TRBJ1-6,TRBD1,TGTGCCAGCAGCTCCGAACAGGGGCGCCTGTATAATTCACCCCTCCACTTT,CASSSEQGRLYNSPLHF
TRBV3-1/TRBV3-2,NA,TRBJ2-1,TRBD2,TGTGCCAGCGGGGGACTAGCGGGACCTGAGCAGTTCTTC,CASGGLAGPEQFF
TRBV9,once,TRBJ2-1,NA,TGTGCCAGCAGCGTAGGAACGGGACACCTCGACAATGAGCAGTTCTTC,CASSVGTGHLDNEQFF
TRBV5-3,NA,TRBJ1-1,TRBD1,TGTGCCAGAAGCGGTCAGGGGGCTTACACTGAAGCTTTCTTT,CARSGQGAYTEAFF
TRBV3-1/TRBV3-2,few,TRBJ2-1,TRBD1,TGTGCCAGCAGCCAAGGTGGGACAGGGGGCCCGAATGAGCAGTTCTTC,CASSQGGTGGPNEQFF
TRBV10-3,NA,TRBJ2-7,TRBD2,TGTGCCATCAGCGCCGGGACTAGCGGCTACGAGCAGTACTTC,CAISAGTSGYEQYF
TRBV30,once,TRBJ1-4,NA,TGTGCCTGGAGGAGGACACCTACTAATGAAAAACTGTTTTTT,CAWRRTPTNEKLFF
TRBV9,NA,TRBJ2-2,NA,TGTGCCAGCAGCCCAGGATGGGGGGGCGCAAGGGCCGGGGAGCTGTTTTTT,CASSPGWGGARAGELFF
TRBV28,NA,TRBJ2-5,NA,TGTGCCAGCAGTTTCGGTCAGGAAGAGACCCAGTACTTC,CASSFGQEETQYF
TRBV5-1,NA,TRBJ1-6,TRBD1,TGCGCCAGCAGCTTAGGCCCCGACAGGGGGTATAATTCACCCCTCCACTTT,CASSLGPDRGYNSPLHF
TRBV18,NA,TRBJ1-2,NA,TGTGCCAGCTCCCCGAGACAGGACACAAGTTATGGCTACACCTTC,CASSPRQDTSYGYTF
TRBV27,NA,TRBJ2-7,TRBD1,TGTCACAGGGGGCCGGACGAGCAGTACTTC,CHRGPDEQYF